The 16 T cell receptor beta chains given below trace back to one sample, sequenced in a study of long-term antiretroviral therapy in people with HIV. Survey level was the resolution at which the v3.0 immunoSEQ assay ran. Assay used: immunoSEQ multiplex PCR; TCRdb lists only in-frame clones, some missing. The data contain 20,000 or so clones, around 85% of them singletons. The starting material was unsorted PBMCs, obtained 0.9 years after starting antiretroviral therapy. All receptors come from a man aged 18-30 years with HIV.

V is TRBV6-6 and J is TRBJ2-6; 8 bases are shared with TRBD2. This CDR3 is built from 16 residues. J gave up 0 bases and V 10 bases, and 8 bases lay outside the gene matches. CDR1 and CDR2 (germline): MNHNY, SVGAGI (reference sequence). CDR3 DNA sequence: TGTGCCACCGGGAGGGGTTCCCTCTCTGGGGCCAACGTCCTGACTTTC. It is translated as CATGRGSLSGANVLTF.

The rearrangement joins TRBV10-3 to TRBJ2-7, with D unresolved. The V end lost 0 bases, the J end lost 0 bases, and 6 bases lay between the germline ends. The CDR3 spans 14 residues. Germline V CDR1 and CDR2: ENHRY, SYGVKD. The CDR3 is CAISESTLSYEQYF. In nucleotides, the CDR3 is TGTGCCATCAGTGAGTCGACGCTCTCCTACGAGCAGTACTTC.

The rearrangement joins TRBV11-2 to TRBJ2-5; 9 bases are a match to TRBD1. The V gene's germline CDR1 is SGHAT and CDR2 FQNNGV. V dropped 1 base and J dropped 3; count of bases not matched to a gene: 6. The CDR3 has 16 residues. CDR3 in amino acids: CASSLGYRDREETQYF. The CDR3 nucleotides are TGTGCCAGCAGCTTAGGTTACCGGGACAGGGAAGAGACCCAGTACTTC.

As for this clone: At one boundary the junction diverges from the germline segment, which might be a read error. The chain couples TRBV7-9 to TRBJ2-3; possibly TRBD1 for D (6 bases). The CDR3 totals 12 residues. Germline CDR1 and CDR2: SEHNR and FQNEAQ (reference sequence). The CDR3 sequence: CASSFGPRGLLF. The CDR3 DNA reads as TGTGCCAGCAGCTTCGGACCCAGGGGCTTATTGTTT.

The chain carries TRBV13 and TRBJ2-5; D might be TRBD2 (7 bases). This CDR3 region has 14 residues. Trimming took 0 bases from V and 7 from J, leaving 12 bases between them. CDR1 and CDR2 from the germline V gene are PRHDT and FYEKMQ (reference sequence). The CDR3 here is CASSLGGGPGTQYF. As DNA, the CDR3 is TGTGCCAGCAGCTTAGGCGGGGGGCCGGGGACCCAGTACTTC. The entire variable domain, with the rest obtained from reference TRBV13 and TRBJ2-5, is as follows: AAGVIQSPRHLIKEKRETATLKCYPIPRHDTVYWYQQGPGQDPQFLISFYEKMQSDKGSIPDRFSAQQFSDYHSELNMSSLELGDSALYFCASSLGGGPGTQYFGPGTRLLVL.

The V call is TRBV5-1, the J call TRBJ1-2; unclear D gene. The V gene lost 0 bases and the J gene lost 7 bases, with 7 bases spanning the gap. CDR3 length equals 12 residues. CDR1 and CDR2 from the germline V gene are SGHRS and YFSETQ. CDR3: CASSLEGFGYTF. The CDR3 region has the DNA TGCGCCAGCAGCTTGGAGGGTTTTGGCTACACCTTC.

V usage is TRBV9 and J usage is TRBJ2-1; 9 bases line up with TRBD2. Germline V lookup: CDR1 SGDLS, CDR2 YYNGEE. Trimming removed 4 bases from V and 5 bases from J; junction bases left unmatched: 10. The CDR3 has 16 amino acids. Here the CDR3 reads CASSTREAGGNNEQFF. CDR3 DNA: TGTGCCAGCAGCACAAGAGAGGCGGGGGGGAACAATGAGCAGTTCTTC.

J is TRBJ2-2 and V is TRBV28, with 12 bases matching TRBD2. The germline V gene encodes CDR1 MDHEN and CDR2 SYDVKM. The CDR3 is 16 residues long. After removal of 5 bases from V and 1 base from J, the junction contained 2 bases not matched to a gene. CDR3 sequence: CASSPSGGVNTGELFF. The CDR3 nucleotides are TGTGCCAGCAGTCCTAGCGGGGGGGTGAACACCGGGGAGCTGTTTTTT. Full variable domain (outside the CDR3, taken from reference TRBV28 and TRBJ2-2): DVKVTQSSRYLVKRTGEKVFLECVQDMDHENMFWYRQDPGLGLRLIYFSYDVKMKEKGDIPEGYSVSREKKERFSLILESASTNQTSMYLCASSPSGGVNTGELFFGEGSRLTVL.

This clone was observed once. The gene calls are TRBV28 and TRBJ2-7; 7 nucleotides align to TRBD1. Germline trimming cut 3 bases from V and 2 bases from J; bases unmatched to any gene: 7. Per germline, CDR1 MDHEN and CDR2 SYDVKM. This CDR3 region has 15 residues. The DNA of the CDR3 is TGTGCCAGCAGTTTTAGACAGGGTGGCACCTACGAGCAGTACTTC. Amino acid sequence: CASSFRQGGTYEQYF.

The rearrangement links TRBV25-1 to TRBJ2-5; TRBD2 aligns across 8 bases. The CDR3 length is 13 residues. The trim removed 6 bases at V and 3 bases at J, leaving 3 bases unmatched. Germline loops: CDR1 MGHDK, CDR2 SYGVNS. The CDR3 spells CASSRGGEETQYF. The CDR3 DNA is TGTGCCAGCAGCCGGGGGGGCGAAGAGACCCAGTACTTC.

The table lists this clone with a few counts. The chain employs TRBV6-1 and TRBJ1-4, with no clear D. The CDR3 covers 16 residues. Trimming shortened V by 2 bases and J by 2 bases, and 12 bases separated the two germline ends. Germline V gene sequence: CDR1 MNHNS, CDR2 SASEGT. The CDR3 DNA reads as TGTGCCAGCAGTGAATTCCATGTGGCGACTAATGAAAAACTGTTTTTT. Translation: CASSEFHVATNEKLFF.

In this sample, this clone turned up once. The chain has TRBV5-6 and TRBJ2-2, with D uncertain. The CDR3 has 14 residues. Germline values: CDR1 SGHDT, CDR2 YYEEEE. The ends were cut back, 0 bases at V and 2 bases at J, with 5 bases in the middle. The chain's CDR3 is CASSLEFNTGELFF. The CDR3 DNA is TGTGCCAGCAGCTTGGAGTTTAACACCGGGGAGCTGTTTTTT.

The genes are TRBV5-8 and TRBJ2-2, with a weak D call TRBD1 (5 bases). Trimming removed 5 bases from V and 6 bases from J, with 14 bases in between. Germline V gene sequence: CDR1 SGHTS, CDR2 YDEGEE. This CDR3 is built from 14 residues. The CDR3 DNA sequence: TGTGCCAGCAGGGCAGGGTGGAGCGCCGGGGAGCTGTTTTTT. Protein product: CASRAGWSAGELFF.

V gene TRBV29-1 combines with J gene TRBJ1-1; D may be TRBD1 (5 bases). The V gene lost 4 bases and the J gene lost 0 bases, with 12 bases spanning the gap. CDR3 length equals 14 residues. CDR1 and CDR2 from the germline V gene are SQVTM and ANQGSEA. The CDR3 region is CSVVRGILNTEAFF. CDR3 DNA: TGCAGCGTTGTTAGGGGTATTTTGAACACTGAAGCTTTCTTT. The entire variable domain, with the rest obtained from reference TRBV29-1 and TRBJ1-1, is as follows: SAVISQKPSRDICQRGTSLTIQCQVDSQVTMMFWYRQQPGQSLTLIATANQGSEATYESGFVIDKFPISRPNLTFSTLTVSNMSPEDSSIYLCSVVRGILNTEAFFGQGTRLTVV.

V and J are TRBV11-2 and TRBJ2-4; D is undetermined. Trimming pared 5 bases from V and 0 bases from J, leaving 11 bases between. Germline V lookup: CDR1 SGHAT, CDR2 FQNNGV. This CDR3 spans 15 amino acids. The CDR3 DNA reads TGTGCCAGCAGCCGAATGACGGGAGCCAAAAACATTCAGTACTTC. Translated: CASSRMTGAKNIQYF.

The chain is built from TRBV5-1 and TRBJ2-7; D is ambiguous. In germline, CDR1 is SGHRS, CDR2 YFSETQ. V was shortened by 0 bases and J by 3 bases, with 13 bases between the two germline ends. This CDR3 spans 15 amino acids. CDR3 nucleotide sequence: TGCGCCAGCAGCTTGGTTGCCCAGAGCGACTACGAGCAGTACTTC. Encoded protein: CASSLVAQSDYEQYF.